The clone carrying this T cell receptor beta chain was observed a handful of times. These data originate in a study of beta chain features in type 1 diabetes. Germline CDR1 and CDR2: MNHEY and SVGAGI. CDR3 length equals 15 residues. V shed 2 bases and J shed 0 bases, with 10 bases lying between them. Expressed TCRB transcripts were sequenced because the entire RNA isolate underwent reverse transcription. Method: immunoSEQ multiplex PCR; TCRdb's copy keeps in-frame clones and lacks some. The table has about 930,000 clones, roughly 15% seen once; the top ten hold 0.02% to 0.025%. This chain links TRBV6-5 with TRBJ2-5; D remains unclear. This clonotype originated in a woman aged 18-35 years in good health. Sequenced: naive CD4+ T cells from blood. For the CDR3, the DNA is TGTGCCAGCAGTTACGGGCTAGGGAACCAAGAGACCCAGTACTTC. As protein: CASSYGLGNQETQYF.